This TCR beta chain appears in the sequencing data of a study of Ad26.COV2.S vaccination and SARS-CoV-2 variants (dated by TCRdb to about 2021). General notes on the study: Donors in the vaccine arm were drawn from COV1001, a multicentre, randomized, double-blind, placebo-controlled phase I-IIa trial testing Ad26.COV2.S in healthy adults. Dosing of Ad26.COV2.S was intramuscular, at either 5x10^10 or 1x10^11 viral particles, delivered as one shot or as two shots spaced 56 days apart. The specificity and breadth of SARS-CoV-2-reactive T cell receptors after Ad26.COV2.S vaccination were assessed by TCRbeta repertoire sequencing. The TCR-sequenced set comprised around 30 samples: approximately 19 Ad26.COV2.S vaccine recipients, 5 placebo recipients and 8 SARS-CoV-2 convalescent individuals. Trial participants were randomized into five groups of five, in which low-dose or high-dose Ad26.COV2.S was given once or twice, or placebo was given on both occasions. Blinding of investigators to trial group allocation was maintained during experiments and outcome assessment. Study-wide conclusions, independent of this receptor: Vaccine and placebo recipients had comparable non-spike TCR breadth, which fits with the vaccine containing only spike. The authors noted that total T cell responses may have been underestimated by the TCR breadth and depth analyses. After vaccination, substantial breadth of spike-specific CD8+ and CD4+ T cell responses was reported. Higher spike-specific TCR breadth was observed in Ad26.COV2.S recipients than in placebo recipients (P = 0.0014). The study lacked the statistical power to compare responses across vaccine doses or regimens.

This clone was counted only a few times. Its cognate antigen has yet to be identified. There are no base qualities to consult, and no much larger clone falls within one base. Via the germline V gene (reference sequence), CDR1 is LNHDA and CDR2 SQIVND. V is shortened by 2 bases, J by 3 bases, and the region joining them spans 8 bases. The CDR3 spans 14 residues, from the cysteine through the phenylalanine. Only the CDR3 portion is preserved as DNA: 42 bases, with reading frame beginning at the first base. According to the study, the label for this sample's treatment or condition signals: some 20 received Ad26.COV2.S at low or high dose, single or two shots; roughly five received placebo; per-sample allocation not given. For vaccine and placebo recipients, repertoires were sequenced using samples collected on day 63 after the first injection. Between 29 July and 7 August 2020, Cohort 1b enrolled about 27 adults aged 18-55 years at one site in Boston, USA. As a vaccine, Ad26.COV2.S was a replication-incompetent adenovirus type 26 vector that expressed a prefusion-stabilized SARS-CoV-2 spike protein derived from the original Wuhan strain.

The immunoSEQ Assay was used to sequence TCRbeta CDR3 regions. After extraction, genomic DNA underwent amplification by bias-controlled multiplex PCR, followed by high-throughput sequencing. The authors' analysis ran thus. Collapsing and filtering of sequences were performed to quantify the absolute abundance of each unique TCRbeta CDR3 region. Usable DNA was measured by amplifying reference genes present in all nucleated cells, and TCRbeta template counts were normalized to that usable DNA to estimate T cell fraction. Repertoire TCRs were annotated as SARS-CoV-2-specific by exact matching of V gene, CDR3 amino acid sequence and J gene to a known reactive TCR set. The reference SARS-CoV-2 TCR set was obtained from MIRA and was filtered for enrichment in COVID-19-positive ImmuneCODE repertoires, whereby public or cross-reactive TCRs were removed. Drawing on the MIRA antigens, annotated TCRs were analysed further at the level of specific ORF or position within ORF. Depth was the summed frequency of annotated unique rearrangements, while breadth was defined as annotated unique rearrangements over total unique productive rearrangements. Group comparisons of TCR breadth used two-sided Wilcoxon rank-sum tests. Held by TCRdb, this immuneACCESS table contains in-frame sequences only and omits some clones. Under half of the omission traces to an unresolved V gene where checked; the cause of the rest is unknown. V and J calls and clone size are given by that table; D and trimming were obtained from the DNA. The table for this sample lists approximately 350,000 clones; around 87% of them were counted only once. The leading ten clones occupy roughly 3.2% of the sample.

The chain joins TRBV19 to TRBJ1-5; the D gene is unclear. The TCR sequence derives from a person between 18 and 60 years old who received the Ad26.COV2.S COVID-19 vaccine or a placebo. The specimen was peripheral blood, collected in a trial of Ad26.COV2.S vaccine versus placebo. The nucleotides read TGTGCCAGTAGTATACGCGACCTCAATCAGCCCCAGCATTTT. Translated, it reads CASSIRDLNQPQHF.